This TCR beta chain is from a study of beta chain features in type 1 diabetes. By share of the sample, this clone is medium-sized (0.01 to 0.1%). At one end the junction does not follow the germline gene, possibly because of a read error. cDNA synthesis used the whole RNA isolate, giving expressed TCRB sequences. Sequencing was performed with immunoSEQ multiplex PCR; in TCRdb, only in-frame clones are kept and a portion is missing. The sample lists 300,000 to 350,000 clones; about 15% were seen once. This TCR was recovered from a man aged 25 to 40 in good health. The specimen was central memory CD4+ T cells from blood.

CDR3 protein: CASSPGDRGVF. CDR3 nucleotides: TGTGCCAGCAGCCCAGGAGACAGGGGGGTCTTC. The chain carries TRBV11-2 and TRBJ2-1, with 9 bases fitting TRBD1. Germline-derived CDR1 and CDR2 are SGHAT and FQNNGV. The CDR3 loop spans 11 amino acids.